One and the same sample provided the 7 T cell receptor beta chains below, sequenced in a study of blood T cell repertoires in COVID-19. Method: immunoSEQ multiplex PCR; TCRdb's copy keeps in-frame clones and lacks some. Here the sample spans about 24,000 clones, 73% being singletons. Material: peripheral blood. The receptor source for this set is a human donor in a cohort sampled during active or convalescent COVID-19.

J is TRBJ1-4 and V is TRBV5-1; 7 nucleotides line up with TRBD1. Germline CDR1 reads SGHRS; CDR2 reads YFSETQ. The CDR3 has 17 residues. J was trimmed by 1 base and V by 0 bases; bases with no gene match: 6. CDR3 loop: CASSLGTGTQTNEKLFF. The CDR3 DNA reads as TGCGCCAGCAGCTTGGGGACAGGCACCCAAACTAATGAAAAACTGTTTTTT.

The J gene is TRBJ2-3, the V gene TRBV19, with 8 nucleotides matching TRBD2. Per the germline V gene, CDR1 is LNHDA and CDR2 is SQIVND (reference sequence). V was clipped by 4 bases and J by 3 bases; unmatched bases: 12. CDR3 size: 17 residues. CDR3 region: CASSNPGVAGSTDTQYF. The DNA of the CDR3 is TGTGCCAGTAGTAACCCCGGGGTAGCGGGAAGTACAGATACGCAGTATTTT.

The CDR3 DNA is TGTGCCAGCCCGGGAGTTGGCGGAACGACAGGGGCCACAGATACGCAGTATTTT. The encoded protein is CASPGVGGTTGATDTQYF. This rearrangement joins TRBV5-5 to TRBJ2-3, with 8 bases that match TRBD1. After removal of 7 bases from V and 2 bases from J, the junction contained 18 bases not matched to a gene. Germline loops: CDR1 SGHKS, CDR2 YYEKEE (reference sequence). CDR3 length: 18 amino acids.

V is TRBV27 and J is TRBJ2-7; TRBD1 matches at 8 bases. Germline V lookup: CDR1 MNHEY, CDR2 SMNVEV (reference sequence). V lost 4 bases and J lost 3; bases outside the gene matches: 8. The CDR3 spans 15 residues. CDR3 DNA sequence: TGTGCCAGCAGTTCCCCGGACAGGGCCATCTACGAGCAGTACTTC. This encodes CASSSPDRAIYEQYF.

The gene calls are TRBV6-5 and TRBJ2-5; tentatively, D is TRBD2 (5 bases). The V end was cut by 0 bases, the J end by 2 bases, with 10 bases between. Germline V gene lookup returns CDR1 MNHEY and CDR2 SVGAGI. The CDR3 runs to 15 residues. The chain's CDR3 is CASSYSGRTQETQYF. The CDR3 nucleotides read TGTGCCAGCAGTTACTCAGGCAGGACTCAAGAGACCCAGTACTTC.

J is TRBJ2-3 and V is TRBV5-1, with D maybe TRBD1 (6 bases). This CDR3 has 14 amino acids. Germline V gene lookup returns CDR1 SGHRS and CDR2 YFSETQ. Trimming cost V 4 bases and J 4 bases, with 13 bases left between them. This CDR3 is CASSPSGTSDTQYF. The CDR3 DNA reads TGCGCCAGCAGCCCCTCTGGGACATCAGATACGCAGTATTTT.

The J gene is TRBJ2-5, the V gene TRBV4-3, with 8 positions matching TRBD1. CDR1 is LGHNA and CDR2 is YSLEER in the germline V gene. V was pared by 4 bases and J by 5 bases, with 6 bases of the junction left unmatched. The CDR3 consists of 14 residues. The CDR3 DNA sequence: TGCGCCAGCAGCCCCGGACAGGGTGGGGAGACCCAGTACTTC. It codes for CASSPGQGGETQYF.